The 8 T cell receptor beta chains below come from one sample, sequenced in a study of STAT3 mutations in large granular lymphocyte leukemia. Study outcomes and limitations: In T-cell large granular lymphocyte leukemia, about half of patients showed multiple immunodominant subclonotypes.

Libraries were prepared by immunoSEQ multiplex PCR; TCRdb keeps only in-frame clonotypes and omits some of them. The sample includes 15,000 to 17,000 clones, 92% of them seen just once. Their target antigens are unknown. Sequences were obtained from peripheral blood mononuclear cells. Source of these receptors: a woman between 50 and 59 years old with T-cell large granular lymphocyte leukemia. Some clones in this sample may be carry-over from other donors' samples.

The rearrangement joins TRBV30 to TRBJ1-5; 8 bases line up with TRBD1. V was pared by 2 bases and J by 6 bases, with 6 bases of the junction left unmatched. CDR1 and CDR2 (germline): GTSNPN, SVGIG (reference sequence). The CDR3 consists of 14 residues. The CDR3 bases are TGTGCCTGGAGTCCGGACAGGGTCGTTCAGCCCCAGCATTTT. It specifies CAWSPDRVVQPQHF.

V gene TRBV5-4 combines with J gene TRBJ2-1; 8 nucleotides match TRBD1. V was pared by 4 bases and J by 6 bases, with 12 bases of the junction left unmatched. Per the germline V gene, CDR1 is SGHNT and CDR2 is YYREEE (reference sequence). This CDR3 contains 16 residues. CDR3 protein: CASSQALTGGSNEQFF. In nucleotides, the CDR3 is TGTGCCAGCAGCCAGGCCCTCACAGGGGGGAGCAATGAGCAGTTCTTC.

This clone was found once. This rearrangement joins TRBV5-4 to TRBJ1-2; maybe TRBD1 (5 bases). The V gene's germline CDR1 is SGHNT and CDR2 YYREEE (reference sequence). Trimming shortened V by 2 bases and J by 4 bases, and 9 bases separated the two germline ends. This CDR3 is 13 amino acids long. Written as DNA, the CDR3 is TGTGCCAGCAGCTTAGACAGCCTCTATGGCTACACCTTC. Its protein product is CASSLDSLYGYTF. Variable domain in full (rest from reference TRBV5-4 and TRBJ1-2): ETGVTQSPTHLIKTRGQQVTLRCSSQSGHNTVSWYQQALGQGPQFIFQYYREEENGRGNFPPRFSGLQFPNYSSELNVNALELDDSALYLCASSLDSLYGYTFGSGTRLTVV.

V and J are TRBV28 and TRBJ1-1; no clear D. Trimming cost V 6 bases and J 1 base, with 12 bases left between them. Germline assignment: CDR1 MDHEN and CDR2 SYDVKM. CDR3 length: 14 residues. CDR3 protein: CASRYLSGNTEAFF. CDR3 sequence (DNA): TGTGCCAGCAGATACCTCTCGGGGAACACTGAAGCTTTCTTT.

The count of this clone is one. The V gene is TRBV5-6, the J gene TRBJ1-5; weak D call: TRBD1 (6 bases). V lost 3 bases and J lost 4, with 11 bases in between. Germline assignment: CDR1 SGHDT and CDR2 YYEEEE. This CDR3 is built from 14 residues. The CDR3 is CASSYRAENQPQHF. DNA for the CDR3: TGTGCCAGCAGCTACAGGGCGGAAAATCAGCCCCAGCATTTT.

The V gene is TRBV18, the J gene TRBJ2-1; 10 bases are a match to TRBD2. The CDR3 covers 14 residues. J gave up 13 bases and V 0 bases, and 6 bases lay outside the gene matches. Germline V lookup: CDR1 KGHSH, CDR2 LQKENI. CDR3 sequence reads: CASSPPASGRAQFF. In nucleotides, the CDR3 is TGTGCCAGCTCACCACCGGCTAGCGGGAGAGCACAGTTCTTC.

The V gene is TRBV10-2, the J gene TRBJ2-3, with no clear D. Germline CDR1 WSHSY, CDR2 SAAADI. V was trimmed by 6 bases and J by 2 bases, leaving 12 bases between them. CDR3 length equals 14 residues. In DNA, the CDR3 is TGCGCCAGCAGCGCGAGAAGCCTCACAGATACGCAGTATTTT. Protein sequence: CASSARSLTDTQYF.

V is TRBV7-9 and J is TRBJ1-2, with 11 bases fitting TRBD1. Germline CDR1 is SEHNR and CDR2 is FQNEAQ (reference sequence). The V and J ends lost 5 bases and 2 bases, in that order; junction bases with no gene match: 7. The CDR3 runs to 16 residues. The DNA of the CDR3 is TGTGCCAGCAGCCCGGGAGGGACAGGGGGGAACTATGGCTACACCTTC. Residues: CASSPGGTGGNYGYTF.